This passage covers 24 T cell receptor beta chains from one sample sequenced in a study of cytomegalovirus exposure and HLA in healthy donors. In the PCR, 60 Vbeta and 13 Jbeta primers were used. Assay used: immunoSEQ multiplex PCR; TCRdb lists only in-frame clones, some missing. There are 90,000 to 120,000 clones in the sample; roughly 72% occur only once, and approximately 5.3% lies in the top ten. Sequenced input: PBMCs. The receptors were gathered from a woman between 18 and 29 years old in good health and CMV-seropositive.

The chain has TRBV13 and TRBJ2-1, with 9 bases matching TRBD2. The CDR3 is 15 residues long. With V trimmed by 4 bases and J by 5 bases, 6 bases remained unmatched. Germline V gene data show CDR1 as PRHDT and CDR2 as FYEKMQ (reference sequence). Here the CDR3 DNA reads TGTGCCAGCAGCTCGGCCGGGACTAGCCACAATGAGCAGTTCTTC. It encodes CASSSAGTSHNEQFF.

V usage is TRBV6-5 and J usage is TRBJ1-1; tentative D call: TRBD1 (5 bases). This CDR3 region has 15 residues. V was trimmed by 4 bases and J by 3 bases, leaving 15 bases between them. Germline V lookup: CDR1 MNHEY, CDR2 SVGAGI. CDR3 region: CASSSGGGVDTEAFF. In DNA form, the CDR3 reads TGTGCCAGCAGTTCCGGGGGGGGAGTGGACACTGAAGCTTTCTTT.

This sequence joins TRBV30 and TRBJ1-3; D gene unclear. The CDR3 sequence is 15 residues long. V lost 0 bases to trimming and J lost 0 bases, with 9 bases between them. In germline, CDR1 is GTSNPN, CDR2 SVGIG (reference sequence). This chain's CDR3 is CAWSVLRLSGNTIYF. CDR3 sequence (DNA): TGTGCCTGGAGTGTACTCCGACTCTCTGGAAACACCATATATTTT.

The J gene is TRBJ2-1, the V gene TRBV11-3; the match to TRBD2 covers 13 bases. The V gene end was trimmed by 3 bases and the J gene end by 6 bases; junction bases not matched to a gene: 11. The CDR3 is 18 residues long. Germline V CDR1 and CDR2: SGHNT, YENEEA. CDR3 coding DNA: TGTGCCAGCAGCTTCCTTGGTGCCACTAGCGGGAGGGCCAATGAGCAGTTCTTC. Translated, it gives CASSFLGATSGRANEQFF.

The CDR3 DNA reads as TGTGCCTGGTCACAGGGGGATTTTTCTGGGGCCAACGTCCTGACTTTC. Encoded protein: CAWSQGDFSGANVLTF. J is TRBJ2-6 and V is TRBV30, with 8 nucleotides matching TRBD1. Germline-derived CDR1 and CDR2 are GTSNPN and SVGIG (reference sequence). CDR3 length: 16 residues. After removal of 5 bases from V and 1 base from J, the junction contained 7 bases not matched to a gene.

V and J are TRBV5-1 and TRBJ1-1; tentative D call: TRBD1 (6 bases). The CDR3 extends over 16 amino acids. Looked up from germline, CDR1 is SGHRS and CDR2 is YFSETQ. Trimming removed 4 bases at V and 6 bases at J, with 22 bases between. CDR3 residues: CASSVPQGPFGAEAFF. CDR3 sequence (DNA): TGCGCCAGCAGCGTCCCACAGGGACCTTTCGGAGCTGAAGCTTTCTTT.

The rearrangement uses TRBV7-8 and TRBJ1-3, with 7 bases identical to TRBD1. Germline trimming cut 3 bases from V and 7 bases from J; bases unmatched to any gene: 15. This CDR3 has 17 residues. CDR1 SGHVS and CDR2 FQNEAQ come from the germline V gene. The CDR3 DNA is TGTGCCAGCAGCTTGGATAGATTCGGGACAGAGCGGAACACCATATATTTT. As protein: CASSLDRFGTERNTIYF.

V gene TRBV6-5 combines with J gene TRBJ1-1; weak D call: TRBD1 (5 bases). Germline CDR1 MNHEY, CDR2 SVGAGI. V gave up 2 bases and J gave up 4 bases, with 8 bases separating them. The CDR3 spans 13 residues. CDR3 in DNA: TGTGCCAGCAGTTACGTGGGGGGCACTGAAGCTTTCTTT. Translated: CASSYVGGTEAFF.

The rearrangement joins TRBV21-1 to TRBJ2-7; the table's D call TRBD2 went unverified against the DNA. TRBV21-1 is noted as a pseudogene. This CDR3 has 15 residues. The CDR3 region has the DNA TGTGCCAGCACCAAGGCTACTGAGGCGCCCTACGAGCAGTACTTC. Amino acid sequence: CASTKATEAPYEQYF.

The chain employs TRBV5-4 and TRBJ2-1; 7 bases are a match to TRBD2. The CDR3 covers 16 residues. The V gene end was trimmed by 0 bases and the J gene end by 0 bases; junction bases not matched to a gene: 3. Germline V CDR1 and CDR2: SGHNT, YYREEE (reference sequence). The CDR3 DNA reads as TGTGCCAGCAGCTTGGAAGGCGGGAGCTCCTACAATGAGCAGTTCTTC. Translating gives CASSLEGGSSYNEQFF.

The chain carries TRBV6-6 and TRBJ1-5; D is uncertain. V lost 2 bases and J lost 3, with 11 bases in between. The CDR3 sequence is 15 residues long. CDR1 and CDR2 from the germline V gene are MNHNY and SVGAGI (reference sequence). CDR3 region: CASSYVGRFNQPQHF. The CDR3 nucleotides are TGTGCCAGCAGTTACGTGGGCAGATTCAATCAGCCCCAGCATTTT.

The chain links TRBV19 to TRBJ2-7, with D maybe TRBD1 (6 bases). Germline V gene data show CDR1 as LNHDA and CDR2 as SQIVND (reference sequence). The V gene lost 3 bases and the J gene lost 10 bases, with 19 bases spanning the gap. This CDR3 has 14 amino acids. CDR3 coding DNA: TGTGCCAGTAGTATGGTAACAGGGAATCGTGGACAGTACTTC. This translates into CASSMVTGNRGQYF.

The rearrangement links TRBV21-1 to TRBJ2-7; the D call TRBD2 from the table was never checked on the DNA. TRBV21-1 is described as a pseudogene. The CDR3 sequence is 17 residues long. The CDR3 loop is CASSKDRSGKKVYEQYF. In DNA form, the CDR3 reads TGTGCCAGCAGCAAAGATCGTAGCGGGAAAAAGGTCTACGAGCAGTACTTC.

A few counts support this clone. V and J are TRBV6-5 and TRBJ2-7; TRBD2 is a possible D gene (5 bases). Germline V gene data show CDR1 as MNHEY and CDR2 as SVGAGI. This CDR3 comprises 14 residues. The V and J ends lost 2 bases and 3 bases respectively, with 11 bases between them. The CDR3 loop reads CASSYGSGGYEQYV. In DNA form, the CDR3 reads TGTGCCAGCAGTTACGGAAGTGGAGGCTACGAGCAGTACGTC.

This sequence joins TRBV6-5 and TRBJ1-2; possibly TRBD1 for D (5 bases). With 6 bases removed from V and 1 base from J, the gap between germline ends came to 15 bases. From germline, CDR1 is MNHEY and CDR2 SVGAGI. This CDR3 spans 15 amino acids. The CDR3 DNA reads as TGTGCCAGCAGACCCCTGACAGCCTATAACTATGGCTACACCTTC. This gives the protein CASRPLTAYNYGYTF.

V is TRBV25-1 and J is TRBJ1-2; no definite D call. Trimming shortened V by 5 bases and J by 4 bases, and 23 bases separated the two germline ends. The length of the CDR3 is 17 residues. CDR1 MGHDK and CDR2 SYGVNS come from the germline V gene. The CDR3 sequence: CASSQPGSWREPYGYTF. In DNA, the CDR3 is TGTGCCAGCAGTCAACCGGGGTCGTGGAGGGAACCCTATGGCTACACCTTC.

This clone appeared a single time. The chain has TRBV29-1 and TRBJ2-2; 11 bases align to TRBD1. The junction had 0 bases not matched to a gene; V was cut back by 6 bases and J by 0 bases. The CDR3 runs 14 residues. The germline gives CDR1 SQVTM, CDR2 ANQGSEA. The CDR3 region is CSVGQGANTGELFF. In DNA, the CDR3 is TGCAGCGTGGGACAGGGGGCGAACACCGGGGAGCTGTTTTTT.

The V gene is TRBV7-8, the J gene TRBJ2-7; 7 bases agree with TRBD2. V dropped 4 bases and J dropped 7; count of bases not matched to a gene: 10. The CDR3 has 14 residues. Germline values: CDR1 SGHVS, CDR2 FQNEAQ. The CDR3 sequence: CASSSTTSTKEQYF. The CDR3 nucleotides are TGTGCCAGCAGCTCAACGACTAGCACGAAGGAGCAGTACTTC.

As to this clone: The same CDR3 arises from other DNA sequences in this sample as well. This chain links TRBV15 with TRBJ1-5; 7 nucleotides align to TRBD1. V lost 0 bases, J lost 5 bases, and 1 base stayed unmatched. Germline CDR1 reads LNHNV; CDR2 reads YYDKDF (reference sequence). CDR3 length equals 14 residues. CDR3 region: CATSRDRGYQPQHF. The DNA for the CDR3 is TGTGCCACCAGCAGAGACAGGGGGTATCAGCCCCAGCATTTT.

V gene TRBV6-1 combines with J gene TRBJ2-7, with 7 bases matching TRBD1. From germline, CDR1 is MNHNS and CDR2 SASEGT. The CDR3 runs 15 residues. Trimming cost V 7 bases and J 0 bases; bases outside gene matches: 9. The CDR3 region is CASIQWGTDSYEQYF. The CDR3 nucleotides read TGTGCCAGCATCCAATGGGGGACAGACTCCTACGAGCAGTACTTC.

The chain recombines TRBV2 with TRBJ1-5, with D possibly being TRBD1 (5 bases). V was trimmed by 6 bases and J by 10 bases, leaving 13 bases between them. The CDR3 covers 12 residues. Looked up from germline, CDR1 is SNHLY and CDR2 is FYNNEI. CDR3 DNA: TGTGCCAGCAGGGCAGGCGGGGGTCCCCAGCATTTT. The encoded protein is CASRAGGGPQHF.

Here the CDR3 DNA reads TGCGCCAGCAGCCAAGATCGGACTAGCGGAACAGATACGCAGTATTTT. Encoded protein: CASSQDRTSGTDTQYF. The rearrangement joins TRBV4-1 to TRBJ2-3, with 10 bases matching TRBD2. From germline, CDR1 is MGHRA and CDR2 YSYEKL. V dropped 0 bases and J dropped 3; count of bases not matched to a gene: 3. The CDR3 has 16 amino acids.

The chain joins TRBV30 to TRBJ2-3; D ambiguous. Trimming left V 2 bases short and J 4 bases short, with 10 bases between. There are 13 residues in the CDR3. Germline V gene lookup returns CDR1 GTSNPN and CDR2 SVGIG (reference sequence). In DNA form, the CDR3 reads TGTGCCTGGAGTCCTATAAGCGCAGATACGCAGTATTTT. Protein sequence: CAWSPISADTQYF.

This clone turned up a few times. The chain recombines TRBV27 with TRBJ1-2; 8 positions agree with TRBD1. Germline-derived CDR1 and CDR2 are MNHEY and SMNVEV (reference sequence). The CDR3 has 12 amino acids. The J segment lost 8 bases and the V segment lost 7 bases, leaving 6 bases of the junction unmatched. The CDR3 loop reads CASMAGGRGYTF. CDR3 in DNA: TGTGCCAGCATGGCAGGGGGCCGCGGCTACACCTTC.